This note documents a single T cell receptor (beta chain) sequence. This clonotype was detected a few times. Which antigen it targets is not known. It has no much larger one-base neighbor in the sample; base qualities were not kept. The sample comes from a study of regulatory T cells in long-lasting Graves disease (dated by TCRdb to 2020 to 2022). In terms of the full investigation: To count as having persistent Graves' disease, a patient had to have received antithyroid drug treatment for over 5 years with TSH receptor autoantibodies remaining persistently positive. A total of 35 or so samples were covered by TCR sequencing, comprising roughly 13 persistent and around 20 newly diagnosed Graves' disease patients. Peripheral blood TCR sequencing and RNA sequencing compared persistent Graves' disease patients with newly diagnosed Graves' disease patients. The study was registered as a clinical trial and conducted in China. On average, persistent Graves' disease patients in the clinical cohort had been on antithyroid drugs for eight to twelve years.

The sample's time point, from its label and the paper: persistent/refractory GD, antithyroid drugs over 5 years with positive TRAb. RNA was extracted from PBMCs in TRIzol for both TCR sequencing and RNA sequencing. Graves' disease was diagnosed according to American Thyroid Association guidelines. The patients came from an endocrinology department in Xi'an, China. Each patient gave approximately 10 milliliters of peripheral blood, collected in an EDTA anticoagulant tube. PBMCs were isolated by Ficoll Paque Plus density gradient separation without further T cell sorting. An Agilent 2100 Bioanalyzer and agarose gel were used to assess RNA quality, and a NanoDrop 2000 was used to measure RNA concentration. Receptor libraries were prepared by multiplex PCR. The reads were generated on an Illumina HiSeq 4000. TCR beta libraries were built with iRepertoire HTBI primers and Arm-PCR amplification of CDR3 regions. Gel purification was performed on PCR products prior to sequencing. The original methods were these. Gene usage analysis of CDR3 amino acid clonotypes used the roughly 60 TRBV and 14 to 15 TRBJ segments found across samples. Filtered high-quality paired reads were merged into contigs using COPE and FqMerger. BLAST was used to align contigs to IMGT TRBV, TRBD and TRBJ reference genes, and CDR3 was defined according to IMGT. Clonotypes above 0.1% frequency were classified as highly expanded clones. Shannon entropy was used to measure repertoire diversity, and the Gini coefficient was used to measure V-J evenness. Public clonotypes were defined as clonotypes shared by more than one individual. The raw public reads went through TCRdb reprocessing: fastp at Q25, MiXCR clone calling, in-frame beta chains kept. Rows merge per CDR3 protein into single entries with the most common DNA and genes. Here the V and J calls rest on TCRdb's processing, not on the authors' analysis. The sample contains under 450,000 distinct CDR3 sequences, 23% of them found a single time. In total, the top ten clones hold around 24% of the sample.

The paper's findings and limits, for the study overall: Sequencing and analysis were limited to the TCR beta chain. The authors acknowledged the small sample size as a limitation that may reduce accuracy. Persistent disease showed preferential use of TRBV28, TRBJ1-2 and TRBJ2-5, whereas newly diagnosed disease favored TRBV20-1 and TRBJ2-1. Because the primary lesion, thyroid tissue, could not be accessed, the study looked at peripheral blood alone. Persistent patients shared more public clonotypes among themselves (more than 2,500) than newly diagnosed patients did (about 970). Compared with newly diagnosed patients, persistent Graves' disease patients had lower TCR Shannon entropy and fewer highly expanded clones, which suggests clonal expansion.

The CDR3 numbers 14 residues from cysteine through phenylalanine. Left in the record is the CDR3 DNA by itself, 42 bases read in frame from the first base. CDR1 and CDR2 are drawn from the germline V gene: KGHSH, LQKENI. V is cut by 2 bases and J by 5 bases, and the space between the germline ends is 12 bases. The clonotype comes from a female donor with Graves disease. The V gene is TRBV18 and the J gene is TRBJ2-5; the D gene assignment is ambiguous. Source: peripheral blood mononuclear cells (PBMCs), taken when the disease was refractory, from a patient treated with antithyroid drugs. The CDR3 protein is CASSPLAGRETQYF. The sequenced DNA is TGTGCCAGCTCACCATTAGCCGGTAGGGAGACCCAGTACTTC.